This TCR beta chain emerged from a study of cytomegalovirus exposure and HLA in healthy donors. For the study at large: Earlier, roughly 120 million unique TCR beta sequences were recovered from about 200 million T cells by an analysis. Study-wide points: HLA alleles were associated with fewer than 20,000 TCR beta sequences in a later analysis at 0.05 false discovery rate. In a later analysis, HLA-associated TCR beta chains were more clonally expanded than equally common others.

Notes on this clone: What it binds is not known.

In the PCR, 60 Vbeta and 13 Jbeta primers were used. Assay: immunoSEQ multiplex PCR; the TCRdb copy retains only in-frame clones and omits some. This sample's table reports fewer than 85,000 clones. This TCR derives from a woman aged 40-49 years in good health and CMV-seropositive. Sequenced: PBMCs.

CDR3: CASSHSTGEGEKLFF. The CDR3 DNA reads as TGCGCCAGCAGCCACTCTACAGGGGAAGGTGAAAAACTGTTTTTT. This sequence joins TRBV4-1 and TRBJ1-4; 7 nucleotides align to TRBD1. CDR3 length equals 15 residues. Unmatched junction bases numbered 8, after V lost 3 bases and J lost 7 bases. CDR1 MGHRA and CDR2 YSYEKL come from the germline V gene.